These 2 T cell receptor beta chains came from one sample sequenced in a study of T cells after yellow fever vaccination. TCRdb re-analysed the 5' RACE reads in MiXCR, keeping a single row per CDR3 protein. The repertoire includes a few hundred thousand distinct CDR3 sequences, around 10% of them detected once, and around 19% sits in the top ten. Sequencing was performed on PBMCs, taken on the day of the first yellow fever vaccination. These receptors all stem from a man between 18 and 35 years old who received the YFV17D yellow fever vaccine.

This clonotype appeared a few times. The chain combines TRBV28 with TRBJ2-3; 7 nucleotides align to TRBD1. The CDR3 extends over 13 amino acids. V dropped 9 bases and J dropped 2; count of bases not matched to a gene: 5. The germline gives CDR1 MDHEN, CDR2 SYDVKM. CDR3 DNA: TGTGCCAGTAAGAGGGGGCACACAGATACGCAGTATTTT. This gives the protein CASKRGHTDTQYF.

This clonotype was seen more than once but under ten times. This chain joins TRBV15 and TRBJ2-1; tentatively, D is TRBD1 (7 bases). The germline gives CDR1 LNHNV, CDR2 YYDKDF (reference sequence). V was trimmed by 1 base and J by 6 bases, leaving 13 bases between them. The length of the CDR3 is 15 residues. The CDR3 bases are TGTGCCACCAGCAGAGCCAGGGGGGCTCCCAATGAGCAGTTCTTC. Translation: CATSRARGAPNEQFF.